A selection of T cell receptor beta chains follows, all from one sample in a study of T-cell reconstitution after alpha-beta-depleted transplantation in children. Via MiXCR, TCRdb re-called the PCR reads, giving one row per CDR3 protein. The profile covers 700,000 to 950,000 distinct CDR3 sequences, with roughly 15% appearing a single time and 5% taken by the ten largest. The starting material was PBMCs, mostly from graft donor cells, obtained 360 days after TCRalphabeta/CD19-depleted stem cell transplant. The receptors derive from a male patient younger than 18 who had a stem cell transplant for acute lymphoblastic leukemia, so the T cells may come from the graft donor. CDR3s include the opening cysteine and the closing phenylalanine or tryptophan. D genes are given only for firm matches. Size is stated for part of the rows, as once, few or many counts, or as a class when the clone is expanded.

TGCGCCAGCAGCTCGGACAGGGGGCGACTAGCGGGATTGGATGAGCAGTTCTTC CASSSDRGRLAGLDEQFF TRBV5-1 . TRBJ2-1 .
TGCAGCGTTGACCCCCAAACACTAGTAAATGAGCAGTTCTTC CSVDPQTLVNEQFF TRBV29-1 few TRBJ2-1 .
TGTGCCAGCAGTTGGTCCCGCAAGTACTACGAGCAGTACTTC CASSWSRKYYEQYF TRBV12-3/TRBV12-4 . TRBJ2-7 .
TGTGCCAGCAGCTTAGCCTGGACAGAGATATATGAAAAACTGTTTTTT CASSLAWTEIYEKLFF TRBV7-8 few TRBJ1-4 .
TGTGCCAGCAGCCCCAGGAGCAGGGCAAATTACGAGCAGTACTTC CASSPRSRANYEQYF TRBV6-7 . TRBJ2-7 .
TGTGCCAGCAGCACCCGGGACAGGGGACGGGCCGGGGAGCTGTTTTTT CASSTRDRGRAGELFF TRBV7-3 few TRBJ2-2 TRBD1
TGCAGTGCTAGAGAGGTGCTAGTCCCGCACGAGCAGTACTTC CSAREVLVPHEQYF TRBV20-1 few TRBJ2-7 .
TGCGCCAGCAGCTTGCAGTTCCAGGAGACCCAGTACTTC CASSLQFQETQYF TRBV5-1 many TRBJ2-5 .
TGTGCCAGCAGCCGTGTGACTAGCGGGAGCTACGAGCAGTACTTC CASSRVTSGSYEQYF TRBV3-1 few TRBJ2-7 TRBD2
TGTGCCAGCAGCTTACCGTTAGGACAGGAGCAAGAGACCCAGTACTTC CASSLPLGQEQETQYF TRBV7-9 once TRBJ2-5 TRBD1
TGTGCCAGTAGCGAGGGCTGGCATGCTGGAAACACCATATATTTT CASSEGWHAGNTIYF TRBV19 . TRBJ1-3 .
TGCGCCAGCAGCTTGAGATCCCAGGGGAAAGCTTTCTTT CASSLRSQGKAFF TRBV5-1 . TRBJ1-1 .
TGTGCCAGCAGCTTAGCCAACAGGGGCCTAGCCAAAAACATTCAGTACTTC CASSLANRGLAKNIQYF TRBV7-9 . TRBJ2-4 TRBD1
TGTGCCAGTACCGATGCGGGAGGAAGTGTCACAGATACGCAGTATTTT CASTDAGGSVTDTQYF TRBV19 . TRBJ2-3 TRBD2
TGCAGCGTTGAAGGGAGGGGGCTAGATACGCAGTATTTT CSVEGRGLDTQYF TRBV29-1 . TRBJ2-3 .
TGTGCCAGCAGTGTTCTTTTGACCGGGGAGCTGTTTTTT CASSVLLTGELFF TRBV25-1 few TRBJ2-2 .
TGCAGTGCTCGGGGGACAGGCTACGAGCAGTACTTC CSARGTGYEQYF TRBV20-1 . TRBJ2-7 TRBD1
TGCAGTGCTAATCGGGCCTCCTCTGGAAACACCGTATATTTT CSANRASSGNTVYF TRBV20-1 . TRBJ1-3 .
TGTGCCAGCAGCGCCCAGGACAGATCCTACGAGCAGTACTTC CASSAQDRSYEQYF TRBV9 . TRBJ2-7 .
TGTGCCAGCAGAGAGGGACAGGGTCATGAGCAGTTCTTC CASREGQGHEQFF TRBV11-1 few TRBJ2-1 TRBD1
TGCGCCAGCAGTCCTAAACCCGGGACAGGGTATCAGCCCCAGCATTTT CASSPKPGTGYQPQHF TRBV5-1 many TRBJ1-5 TRBD1
TGTGCCAGCAGCATAGGAGTTTACAATGAGCAGTTCTTC CASSIGVYNEQFF TRBV6-1 few TRBJ2-1 .
TGTGCCAGCAGCTTCAACATGGGCTACACTGAAGCTTTCTTT CASSFNMGYTEAFF TRBV7-8 . TRBJ1-1 .
TGTGCCAGCAGTTACGGATGGCGGGAGGGCCTGAACACAGATACGCAGTATTTT CASSYGWREGLNTDTQYF TRBV6-2/TRBV6-3 few TRBJ2-3 TRBD2
TGTGCCACCAGTCTTCGGAATCATGGCTACACCTTC CATSLRNHGYTF TRBV15 few TRBJ1-2 .
TGCGCCAGCAGCTTCCGGGACAGCGGTAATACGCAGTATTTT CASSFRDSGNTQYF TRBV5-1 . TRBJ2-3 TRBD1
TGCAGTGCTAAAGGAGGGCCCGGGGACTACGAGCAGTACTTC CSAKGGPGDYEQYF TRBV20-1 many TRBJ2-7 .
TGCAGTGCTAGACCCAGGACCGCGTTGCCGGACGAGCAGTACTTC CSARPRTALPDEQYF TRBV20-1 few TRBJ2-7 .
TGTGCCACCAGGGGACGGGAACTGAACACCGGGGAGCTGTTTTTT CATRGRELNTGELFF TRBV10-3 . TRBJ2-2 .
TGCGCCAGCAGCTTGTGGGACGTTTCCTACGAGCAGTACTTC CASSLWDVSYEQYF TRBV5-1 few TRBJ2-7 .
TGTGCCAGCAGTCTCCTGACGCAGAGCACTGAAGCTTTCTTT CASSLLTQSTEAFF TRBV12-3/TRBV12-4 few TRBJ1-1 .
TGTGCCAGCAGCCGCTGGACAGGGCCTTCCTATGGCTACACCTTC CASSRWTGPSYGYTF TRBV7-9 . TRBJ1-2 TRBD1